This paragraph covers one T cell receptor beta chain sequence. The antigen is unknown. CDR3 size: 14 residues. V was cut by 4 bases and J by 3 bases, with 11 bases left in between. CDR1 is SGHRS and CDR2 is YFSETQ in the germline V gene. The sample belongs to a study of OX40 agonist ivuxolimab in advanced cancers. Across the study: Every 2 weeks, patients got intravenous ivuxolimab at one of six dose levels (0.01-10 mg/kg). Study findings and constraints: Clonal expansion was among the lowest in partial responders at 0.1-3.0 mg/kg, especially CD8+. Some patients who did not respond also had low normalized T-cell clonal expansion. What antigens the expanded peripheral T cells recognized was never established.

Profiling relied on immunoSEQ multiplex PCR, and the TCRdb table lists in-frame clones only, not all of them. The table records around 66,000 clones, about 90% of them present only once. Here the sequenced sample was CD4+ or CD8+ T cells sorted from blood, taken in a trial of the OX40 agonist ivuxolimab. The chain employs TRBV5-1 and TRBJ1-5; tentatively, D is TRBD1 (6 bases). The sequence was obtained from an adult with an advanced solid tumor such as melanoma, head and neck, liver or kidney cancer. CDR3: CASSPDSFNQPQHF. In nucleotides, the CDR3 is TGCGCCAGCAGCCCGGACAGCTTCAATCAGCCCCAGCATTTT.